This T cell receptor (beta chain) was recorded in a study of blood T cell repertoires in COVID-19. The CDR3 is 13 residues long. Trimming took 4 bases from V and 4 from J; bases not matched to a gene: 1. Germline values: CDR1 MNHEY, CDR2 SVGEGT. Sequencing was performed with immunoSEQ multiplex PCR; in TCRdb, only in-frame clones are kept and a portion is missing. Of some 700,000 clones in the sample, around 89% were seen once. Specimen: peripheral blood. This sequence originates from a woman between 18 and 30 years old with acute or convalescent COVID-19. This chain uses TRBV6-2 or TRBV6-3 with TRBJ1-1; 9 nucleotides align to TRBD1. The CDR3 region has the DNA TGTGCCAGCAGTTTGGACAGGGGCACTGAAGCTTTCTTT. Its protein is CASSLDRGTEAFF.